This T cell receptor beta chain was found in a study of regulatory T cells in long-lasting Graves disease. The overall study: A definition of persistent Graves' disease required over 5 years of antithyroid drugs plus positive TSH receptor antibodies.

General observations from the study: Favored gene segments in persistent disease were TRBV28, TRBJ1-2 and TRBJ2-5. Blood alone, not thyroid tissue, was studied.

Germline CDR1 reads MDHEN; CDR2 reads SYDVKM. The CDR3 extends over 15 amino acids. Germline trimming cut 6 bases from V and 5 bases from J; bases unmatched to any gene: 7. TCR beta libraries were built with iRepertoire HTBI primers and Arm-PCR of CDR3 regions. TCRdb reanalysed the multiplex PCR reads using MiXCR and keeps one entry per CDR3 protein. This repertoire shows 360,000 or so distinct CDR3 sequences, roughly 24% found once; its top ten account for around 30%. With respect to this clonotype: Its antigen is undetermined.

Documented time point: persistent/refractory GD, antithyroid drugs over 5 years with positive TRAb. From RNA extracted from PBMCs, the TCR library was made. An endocrinology department in Xi'an, China, supplied the patients. The receptor comes from a woman between 35 and 50 years old with Graves disease. Sequencing used peripheral blood mononuclear cells (PBMCs), obtained when the disease was refractory, from a patient treated with antithyroid drugs. The chain couples TRBV28 to TRBJ2-1, with 10 bases matching TRBD2. Written as DNA, the CDR3 is TGTGCCAGCAGCGTAGCGGGAGGAGGCCACAATGAGCAGTTCTTC. It yields the protein CASSVAGGGHNEQFF.